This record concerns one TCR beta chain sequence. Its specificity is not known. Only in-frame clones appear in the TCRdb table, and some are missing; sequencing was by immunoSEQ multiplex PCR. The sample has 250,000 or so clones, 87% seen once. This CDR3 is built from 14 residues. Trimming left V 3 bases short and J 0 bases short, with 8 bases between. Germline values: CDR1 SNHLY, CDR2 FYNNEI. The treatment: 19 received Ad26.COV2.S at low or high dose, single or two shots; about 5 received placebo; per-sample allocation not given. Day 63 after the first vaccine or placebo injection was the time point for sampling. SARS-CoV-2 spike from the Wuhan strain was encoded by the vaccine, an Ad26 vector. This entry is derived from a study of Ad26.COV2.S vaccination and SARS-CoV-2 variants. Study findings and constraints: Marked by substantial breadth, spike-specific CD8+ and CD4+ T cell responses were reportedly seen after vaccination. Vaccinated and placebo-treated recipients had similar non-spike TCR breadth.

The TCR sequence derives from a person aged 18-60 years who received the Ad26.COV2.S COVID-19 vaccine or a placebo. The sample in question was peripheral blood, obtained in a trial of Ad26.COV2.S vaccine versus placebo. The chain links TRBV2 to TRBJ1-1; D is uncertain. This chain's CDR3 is CASSEEGMNTEAFF. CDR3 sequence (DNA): TGTGCCAGCAGTGAGGAAGGGATGAACACTGAAGCTTTCTTT.